These 25 T cell receptor beta chains came from one sample sequenced in a study of tissue T cells after allogeneic stem cell transplantation. Data came from immunoSEQ multiplex PCR; TCRdb stores just in-frame clones and leaves some out. This repertoire shows roughly 20,000 clones, almost 70% found once; its top ten account for roughly 0.38%. Sequenced input: blood. All receptors derive from a female BALB/c mouse in good health. MHC haplotype of the mouse line: H2-d.

In the case of this clone: These gene names are mouse names. Read data end 1 residue before the CDR3 end; the end is taken from the germline J gene. The rearrangement links TRBV31 to TRBJ2-5, with TRBD2 matching over 9 bases. Germline V CDR1 and CDR2: GKSSPN, SITVG. This CDR3 has 14 amino acids. With V trimmed by 2 bases and J by 2 bases, 2 bases remained unmatched. Incomplete CDR3 DNA: TGTGCCTGGAGTAGCTGGGGGGGCCAAGACACCCAGTAC. This gives the protein CAWSSWGGQDTQY. The entire CDR3 protein reads CAWSSWGGQDTQYF.

A note on this clone: Gene names follow the mouse nomenclature. The part of the CDR3 DNA that was read is TGTGCCAGCAGTATAAGGGGGGGGCAAGACACCCAGTAC. Protein product: CASSIRGGQDTQY. The entire CDR3 reads CASSIRGGQDTQYF. V gene TRBV19 combines with J gene TRBJ2-5; tentatively, D is TRBD2 (7 bases). Read data end 1 residue before the CDR3 end; the end is taken from the germline J gene. CDR3 length: 14 amino acids. Germline CDR1 reads FNHDT; CDR2 reads SITEND (reference sequence). Trimming removed 1 base at V and 3 bases at J, with 9 bases between.

As concerns this clone: The gene names given are mouse names. The read finishes 1 residue shy of the CDR3 end, and the germline J gene is used to complete it. This chain joins TRBV13-2 and TRBJ1-3; D might be TRBD1 (5 bases). Germline CDR1 and CDR2: NNHNN and SYGAGS (reference sequence). The CDR3 is made up of 14 amino acids. Trimming left V 7 bases short and J 0 bases short, with 11 bases between. The CDR3: CASSPRDSGNTLYF. The sequenced CDR3 bases are TGTGCCAGCTCCCCCAGGGATTCTGGAAATACGCTCTAT.

As concerns this clone: The genes and germline here are from mouse. Read coverage stops 1 residue before the CDR3 terminus; the germline J gene supplies the remainder. The same CDR3 is also encoded by other DNA sequences in this sample. The rearrangement uses TRBV19 and TRBJ2-1, with 9 bases that match TRBD1. Germline V gene sequence: CDR1 FNHDT, CDR2 SITEND (reference sequence). V dropped 2 bases and J dropped 3; count of bases not matched to a gene: 0. The CDR3 is 14 residues long. The CDR3 bases that were read are TGTGCCAGCAGTATGACAGGGGGCTATGCTGAGCAGTTC. This encodes CASSMTGGYAEQF. The CDR3 in full is CASSMTGGYAEQFF. The whole variable domain, filled in from reference TRBV19 and TRBJ2-1, reads GGIITQTPKFLIGQEGQKLTLKCQQNFNHDTMYWYRQDSGKGLRLIYYSITENDLQKGDLSEGYDASREKKSSFSLTVTSAQKNEMAVFLCASSMTGGYAEQFFGPGTRLTVL.

This clone has only one observation. Gene names follow the mouse nomenclature. The read finishes 1 residue shy of the CDR3 end, and the germline J gene is used to complete it. This chain connects TRBV15 to TRBJ2-3; 8 positions match TRBD2. Germline loops: CDR1 SGHND, CDR2 FRSKSL. The CDR3 extends over 15 amino acids. The junction had 6 bases not matched to a gene; V was cut back by 7 bases and J by 0 bases. CDR3 protein: CASTPGGPSAETLYF. The CDR3 DNA, read in part, is TGTGCCAGCACGCCTGGGGGGCCTAGTGCAGAAACGCTGTAT.

This clone has more than one count but fewer than ten. Any gene name here is a mouse gene name. Read coverage stops 1 residue before the CDR3 terminus; the germline J gene supplies the remainder. The chain combines TRBV3 with TRBJ2-7; D possibly corresponds to TRBD1 (7 bases). The germline V gene has CDR1 SNHLY and CDR2 FYNGKV (reference sequence). V dropped 1 base and J dropped 0 bases, with 7 bases sitting between them. The CDR3 consists of 14 residues. The DNA read from the CDR3 is TGTGCCAGCAGCTTAGAGGGGGCCTCCTATGAACAGTAC. Its protein is CASSLEGASYEQY. The CDR3 in its entirety is CASSLEGASYEQYF.

This clone was seen more than once but under ten times. The listed genes are named as in mouse. Read data end 1 residue before the CDR3 end; the end is taken from the germline J gene. The V and J genes are TRBV2 and TRBJ2-7; TRBD2 aligns across 8 bases. This CDR3 is 14 amino acids long. Germline lookup yields CDR1 LGHNA and CDR2 YSYQKL. The trim removed 0 bases at V and 6 bases at J, leaving 4 bases unmatched. CDR3 DNA (partial): TGTGCCAGCAGCCAAGATCCCTGGGGGGTTGAACAGTAC. Protein: CASSQDPWGVEQY. The whole CDR3 sequence reads CASSQDPWGVEQYF.

About this clone itself: The gene names given are mouse names. Read sequence stops 1 residue before the CDR3 end, and the germline J gene provides the missing end. Other DNA sequences in this specimen translate into the identical CDR3. The gene calls are TRBV19 and TRBJ1-1, with D possibly TRBD1 on 5 matching bases. The V gene's germline CDR1 is FNHDT and CDR2 SITEND (reference sequence). This CDR3 has 13 residues. With 0 bases removed from V and 2 bases from J, the gap between germline ends came to 5 bases. The CDR3 sequence: CASSIGGNTEVFF. The covered CDR3 bases are TGTGCCAGCAGTATAGGGGGCAACACAGAAGTCTTC.

Concerning this clone: The listed genes are named as in mouse. The CDR3 end falls 1 residue outside the read, so it is completed with the germline J gene. The chain has TRBV19 and TRBJ2-3, with D unresolved. Trimming pared 6 bases from V and 1 base from J, leaving 9 bases between. CDR3 length: 13 amino acids. Per germline, CDR1 FNHDT and CDR2 SITEND (reference sequence). The CDR3 is CASTATGAETLYF. CDR3 DNA, as far as it was read: TGTGCCAGCACCGCTACAGGTGCAGAAACGCTGTAT.

This clone came up a few times. Genes here carry mouse names. Read sequence stops 1 residue before the CDR3 end, and the germline J gene provides the missing end. V usage is TRBV26 and J usage is TRBJ2-7; 7 positions agree with TRBD1. V lost 3 bases and J lost 4; bases outside the gene matches: 0. The CDR3 loop spans 12 amino acids. Germline assignment: CDR1 KGHPV and CDR2 FQNQEV (reference sequence). CDR3 in amino acids: CASSLRGYEQYF. Partial CDR3 DNA: TGTGCCAGCAGTCTCAGGGGGTATGAACAGTAC.

Concerning this clone itself: The genes are named according to mouse. The read halts 1 residue ahead of the CDR3 end, with the missing end drawn from the germline J gene. The chain joins TRBV5 to TRBJ2-7; no firm D call. The germline V gene has CDR1 LGHNA and CDR2 YNLKQL (reference sequence). V lost 0 bases and J 4 bases, leaving 10 bases between the germline ends. CDR3 length: 14 amino acids. Here the CDR3 reads CASSQDGKVYEQYF. The sequenced CDR3 bases are TGTGCCAGCAGCCAAGATGGGAAAGTTTATGAACAGTAC.

Concerning this clone: Gene names refer to mouse genes. The CDR3 end falls 1 residue outside the read, so it is completed with the germline J gene. The chain carries TRBV5 and TRBJ2-4; D not certain. Trimming stripped 0 bases from V and 0 bases from J, with 10 bases between. The CDR3 has 16 residues. CDR1 LGHNA and CDR2 YNLKQL come from the germline V gene (reference sequence). The CDR3 protein is CASSQDTATSQNTLYF. The DNA read from the CDR3 is TGTGCCAGCAGCCAAGATACGGCAACTAGTCAAAACACCTTGTAC.

Remarks on this clone: Germline and genes here are mouse. The DNA ends 1 residue before the CDR3 does, and the rest of the CDR3 is filled in from the germline J gene. The chain is built from TRBV5 and TRBJ1-1; 8 nucleotides align to TRBD1. This CDR3 has 15 residues. The germline gives CDR1 LGHNA, CDR2 YNLKQL (reference sequence). V dropped 0 bases and J dropped 1; count of bases not matched to a gene: 1. CDR3 sequence reads: CASSQDTGGNTEVFF. CDR3 DNA (partial): TGTGCCAGCAGCCAAGACACAGGGGGAAACACAGAAGTCTTC.

Concerning this clone itself: Gene names and germline refer to mouse. The CDR3 end lies 1 residue beyond the end of the read and is filled in from the germline J gene. This chain connects TRBV5 to TRBJ1-4, with D unclear. V shed 4 bases and J shed 2 bases, with 5 bases lying between them. Germline V gene data show CDR1 as LGHNA and CDR2 as YNLKQL (reference sequence). The CDR3 is made up of 13 amino acids. The part of the CDR3 DNA that was read is TGTGCCAGCAGCCCCCAATCCAACGAAAGATTATTT. Encoded protein: CASSPQSNERLF. The entire CDR3 is CASSPQSNERLFF.

A word on this clone: Gene and germline names: mouse. The read gets to within 1 residue of the CDR3 end, and the germline J gene fills in the rest. This chain joins TRBV19 and TRBJ2-2; D is ambiguous. Germline assignment: CDR1 FNHDT and CDR2 SITEND (reference sequence). Trimming stripped 5 bases from V and 0 bases from J, with 5 bases between. This CDR3 is built from 13 residues. Incomplete CDR3 DNA: TGTGCCAGCAGCCCGACAAACACCGGGCAGCTCTAC. It codes for CASSPTNTGQLY. The CDR3 as a whole reads CASSPTNTGQLYF.

Worth noting for this clone: Here the gene names and germline are mouse. Read data end 1 residue before the CDR3 end; the end is taken from the germline J gene. The chain combines TRBV13-2 with TRBJ2-7, with unresolved D. CDR3 length: 14 residues. Per the germline V gene, CDR1 is NNHNN and CDR2 is SYGAGS (reference sequence). Trimming removed 0 bases from V and 0 bases from J, with 7 bases in between. The CDR3 loop reads CASGDARSSYEQYF. The sequenced CDR3 bases are TGTGCCAGCGGTGATGCACGGAGCTCCTATGAACAGTAC.

Points on this clone: Germline and genes here are mouse. The read ends 1 residue early relative to the CDR3; the germline J gene fills the gap. The gene calls are TRBV13-1 and TRBJ2-4; 8 bases align to TRBD2. Looked up from germline, CDR1 is NSHNY and CDR2 is SYGAGN. Trimming removed 3 bases from V and 2 bases from J; junction bases left unmatched: 2. The CDR3 contains 14 residues. This CDR3 is CASSGTGNQNTLYF. The DNA read from the CDR3 is TGTGCCAGCAGTGGGACTGGGAATCAAAACACCTTGTAC.

In regard to this clone: The genes are named according to mouse. With the read ending 1 residue before the CDR3 end, the germline J gene is used to fill in that end. V gene TRBV13-2 combines with J gene TRBJ2-2; D is undetermined. Germline V gene data show CDR1 as NNHNN and CDR2 as SYGAGS (reference sequence). Between the trimmed V and J ends, which lost 3 bases and 2 bases, there was a span of 11 bases. The CDR3 sequence is 15 residues long. The CDR3 DNA, read in part, is TGTGCCAGCGGTGCGACATTTAGTAACACCGGGCAGCTCTAC. Translated, it gives CASGATFSNTGQLY. The whole CDR3 sequence is CASGATFSNTGQLYF.

In regard to this clone: Gene names follow the mouse nomenclature. The CDR3 end lies 1 residue beyond the end of the read and is filled in from the germline J gene. The chain combines TRBV5 with TRBJ2-3; the D gene is possibly TRBD1 (6 bases). The CDR3 runs to 17 residues. Trimming took off 0 bases at V and 1 base at J, with 14 bases between the two ends. The V gene's germline CDR1 is LGHNA and CDR2 YNLKQL (reference sequence). CDR3 DNA, as far as it was read: TGTGCCAGCAGCCAAGATCAGGGGAGGAACGGTGCAGAAACGCTGTAT. Its protein is CASSQDQGRNGAETLY. The whole CDR3 protein reads CASSQDQGRNGAETLYF.

This clone occurred a few times. Genes here carry mouse names. With the read ending 1 residue before the CDR3 end, the germline J gene is used to fill in that end. The chain links TRBV4 to TRBJ2-7, with TRBD2 identical over 13 bases. The CDR3 has 14 residues. Looked up from germline, CDR1 is LGHDT and CDR2 is YNNKQL (reference sequence). With 4 bases clipped from V and 4 bases from J, the junction kept 1 base outside the gene matches. The CDR3: CASSLGLGGYEQYF. CDR3 DNA, as far as it was read: TGTGCCAGCAGCTTGGGACTGGGGGGGTATGAACAGTAC.

This clone has only a few counts. Genes and germline are mouse. The observed sequence ends 1 residue before the CDR3 terminus, with the missing tail filled in from the germline J gene. The V call is TRBV13-2, the J call TRBJ1-4, with a weak D call TRBD1 (6 bases). V was pared by 3 bases and J by 0 bases, with 9 bases between. CDR3 length equals 15 residues. CDR1 is NNHNN, CDR2 SYGAGS, per germline (reference sequence). CDR3 DNA (partial): TGTGCCAGCGGTGGGGGACAAATTTCCAACGAAAGATTATTT. It is translated as CASGGGQISNERLF. The whole CDR3 region reads CASGGGQISNERLFF.

Details on this clone: Each gene name is a mouse one. Coverage ceases 1 residue before the CDR3 finishes, and the germline J gene fills in the end. The V and J genes are TRBV13-1 and TRBJ1-5; 7 bases agree with TRBD1. CDR1 is NSHNY, CDR2 SYGAGN, per germline. J was trimmed by 0 bases and V by 5 bases; bases with no gene match: 2. The CDR3 consists of 14 residues. Partial CDR3 DNA: TGTGCCAGCAGGACAGGGAATAACAACCAGGCTCCGCTT. Protein product: CASRTGNNNQAPL. The CDR3 in full is CASRTGNNNQAPLF.

Concerning this clone: Gene names refer to mouse genes. The read gets to within 1 residue of the CDR3 end, and the germline J gene fills in the rest. The rearrangement uses TRBV31 and TRBJ1-4; tentatively, D is TRBD1 (6 bases). V shed 0 bases and J shed 3 bases, with 11 bases lying between them. This CDR3 is 15 amino acids long. Germline values: CDR1 GKSSPN, CDR2 SITVG. The CDR3 DNA, read in part, is TGTGCCTGGAGTCTCTCCGGGACAACCAACGAAAGATTATTT. It translates to CAWSLSGTTNERLF. The entire CDR3 sequence reads CAWSLSGTTNERLFF.

The table lists this clone with a few counts. Gene names refer to mouse genes. The read gets to within 1 residue of the CDR3 end, and the germline J gene fills in the rest. The rearrangement links TRBV2 to TRBJ2-7, with 12 bases that match TRBD2. V dropped 4 bases and J dropped 3; count of bases not matched to a gene: 4. Germline V CDR1 and CDR2: LGHNA, YSYQKL. The CDR3 spans 15 residues. The CDR3 bases that were read are TGTGCCAGCAGCCTCGGGACTGGGGGGCTCTATGAACAGTAC. Translated, it gives CASSLGTGGLYEQY. The full CDR3 reads CASSLGTGGLYEQYF.

Points on this clone: The gene symbols are mouse symbols. The CDR3 goes on 1 residue after the read ends, and that part is filled in from the germline J gene. The V and J genes are TRBV13-1 and TRBJ1-3; 9 bases agree with TRBD1. The CDR3 has 13 residues. Per the germline V gene, CDR1 is NSHNY and CDR2 is SYGAGN. Trimming removed 6 bases from V and 4 bases from J; junction bases left unmatched: 2. CDR3 residues: CASTTGGGNTLYF. The sequenced part of the CDR3 DNA is TGTGCCAGCACGACAGGGGGGGGAAATACGCTCTAT.